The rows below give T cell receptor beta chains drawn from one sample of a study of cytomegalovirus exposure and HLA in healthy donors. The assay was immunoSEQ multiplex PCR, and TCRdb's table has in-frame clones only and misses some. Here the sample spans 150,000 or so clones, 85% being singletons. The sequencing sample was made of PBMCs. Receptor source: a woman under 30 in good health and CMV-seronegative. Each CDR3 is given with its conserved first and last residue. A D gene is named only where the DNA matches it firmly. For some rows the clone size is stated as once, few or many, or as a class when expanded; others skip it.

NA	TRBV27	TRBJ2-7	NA	CASSSLHEALAYEQYF	TGTGCCAGCAGTTCCCTCCATGAGGCGTTGGCCTACGAGCAGTACTTC
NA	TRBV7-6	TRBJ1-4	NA	CASSPRTDEKLFF	TGTGCCAGCAGCCCCCGGACAGACGAAAAACTGTTTTTT
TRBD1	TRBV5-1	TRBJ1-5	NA	CASSLGTGGNQPQHF	TGCGCCAGCAGCTTGGGGACAGGGGGCAATCAGCCCCAGCATTTT
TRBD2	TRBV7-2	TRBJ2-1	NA	CASSPSSGSYNEQFF	TGTGCCAGCAGCCCATCTAGCGGCTCCTACAATGAGCAGTTCTTC
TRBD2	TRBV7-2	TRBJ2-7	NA	CASSRRAAGGSAYEQYF	TGTGCCAGCAGCCGGAGGGCAGCGGGGGGCTCAGCTTACGAGCAGTACTTC
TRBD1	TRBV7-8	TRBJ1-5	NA	CASSSSRDRGNQPQHF	TGTGCCAGCAGCTCGTCCCGGGACAGGGGAAATCAGCCCCAGCATTTT
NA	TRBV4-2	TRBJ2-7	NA	CASSRGIYYEQYF	TGTGCCAGCAGCCGCGGGATTTACTACGAGCAGTACTTC
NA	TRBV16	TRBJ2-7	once	CASSPEVGNEQYF	TGTGCCAGCAGCCCGGAGGTAGGGAACGAGCAGTACTTC
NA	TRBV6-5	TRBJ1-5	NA	CASSPTQGYNQPQHF	TGTGCCAGCAGTCCCACACAGGGATACAATCAGCCCCAGCATTTT
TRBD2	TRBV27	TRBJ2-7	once	CASSLTTSGEPPNEQYF	TGTGCCAGCAGTTTAACGACTAGCGGGGAACCTCCTAACGAGCAGTACTTC
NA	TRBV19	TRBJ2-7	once	CASSMNSGSYEQYF	TGTGCCAGTAGTATGAACTCCGGGTCCTACGAGCAGTACTTC
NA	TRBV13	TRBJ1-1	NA	CASSLEGGWNTEAFF	TGTGCCAGCAGCTTAGAAGGGGGTTGGAACACTGAAGCTTTCTTT
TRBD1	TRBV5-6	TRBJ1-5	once	CASSSLQGANQPQHF	TGTGCCAGCAGCTCCCTACAGGGGGCAAATCAGCCCCAGCATTTT
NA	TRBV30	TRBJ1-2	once	CAWSAQGGGYTF	TGTGCCTGGAGTGCTCAAGGCGGGGGCTACACCTTC
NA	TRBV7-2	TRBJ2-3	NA	CASSLGRHPGDTQYF	TGTGCCAGCAGCTTAGGCCGACACCCAGGCGATACGCAGTATTTT
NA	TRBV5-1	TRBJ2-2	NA	CASSLSGEDTGELFF	TGCGCCAGCAGCTTGTCCGGGGAGGACACCGGGGAGCTGTTTTTT
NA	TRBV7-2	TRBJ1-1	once	CASSRLRTVNTEAFF	TGTGCCAGCAGCCGCCTTCGGACAGTGAACACTGAAGCTTTCTTT
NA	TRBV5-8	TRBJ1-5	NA	CASSLRQDSNQPQHF	TGTGCCAGCAGCTTGCGCCAGGATAGCAATCAGCCCCAGCATTTT
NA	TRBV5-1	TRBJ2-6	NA	CASSLNGGSGANVLTF	TGCGCCAGCAGCTTGAACGGAGGCTCTGGGGCCAACGTCCTGACTTTC
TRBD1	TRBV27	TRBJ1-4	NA	CASSADRVGEKLFF	TGTGCCAGCAGTGCAGACAGGGTTGGTGAAAAACTGTTTTTT
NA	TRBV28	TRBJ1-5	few	CASSPPRGPLHF	TGTGCCAGCAGTCCCCCGCGGGGCCCGCTGCATTTT
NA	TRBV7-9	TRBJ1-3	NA	CASSLEGNTIYF	TGTGCCAGCAGCTTGGAGGGAAACACCATATATTTT
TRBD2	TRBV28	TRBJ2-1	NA	CASSPRSIAGVFAARGEQFF	TGTGCCAGCAGCCCCCGATCGATAGCGGGAGTGTTCGCCGCCCGCGGTGAGCAGTTCTTC